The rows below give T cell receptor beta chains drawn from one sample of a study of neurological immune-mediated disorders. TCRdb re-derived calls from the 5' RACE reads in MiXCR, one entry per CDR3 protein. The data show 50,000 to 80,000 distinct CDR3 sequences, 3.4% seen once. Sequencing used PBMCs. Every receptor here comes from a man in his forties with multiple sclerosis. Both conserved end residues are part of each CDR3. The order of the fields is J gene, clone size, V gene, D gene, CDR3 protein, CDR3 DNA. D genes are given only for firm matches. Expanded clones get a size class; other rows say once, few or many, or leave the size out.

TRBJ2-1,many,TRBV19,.,CASSLGQKGNEQFF,TGTGCCAGTAGTCTGGGTCAAAAAGGGAATGAGCAGTTCTTC
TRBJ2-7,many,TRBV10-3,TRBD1,CAISGSDRVPYEQYF,TGTGCCATCAGTGGGTCGGACAGGGTCCCCTACGAGCAGTACTTC
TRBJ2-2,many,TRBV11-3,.,CASSPYSGSNTGELFF,TGTGCCAGCAGCCCGTACTCGGGCTCGAACACCGGGGAGCTGTTTTTT
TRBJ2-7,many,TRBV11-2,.,CASSLDWVSYEQYF,TGTGCCAGCAGCTTAGATTGGGTGTCCTACGAGCAGTACTTC
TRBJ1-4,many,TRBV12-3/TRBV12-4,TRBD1,CASSPRPKWDRGIEKLFF,TGTGCCAGCAGTCCGCGACCAAAATGGGACAGGGGTATTGAAAAACTGTTTTTT
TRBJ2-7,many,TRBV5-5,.,CASSLRDRYNEQYF,TGTGCCAGCAGCTTACGAGATAGGTACAACGAGCAGTACTTC
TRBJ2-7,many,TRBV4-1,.,CASSQDKTTAWYEQYF,TGCGCCAGCAGCCAAGATAAAACCACGGCCTGGTACGAGCAGTACTTC
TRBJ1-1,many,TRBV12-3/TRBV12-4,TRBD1,CASSLGTGHTEAFF,TGTGCCAGCAGTTTAGGGACAGGGCATACTGAAGCTTTCTTT
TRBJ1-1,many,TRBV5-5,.,CASSLDRNTEAFF,TGTGCCAGCAGCTTGGACAGGAACACTGAAGCTTTCTTT
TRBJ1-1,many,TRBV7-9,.,CASSKKGPNTEAFF,TGTGCCAGCAGCAAAAAGGGACCGAACACTGAAGCTTTCTTT
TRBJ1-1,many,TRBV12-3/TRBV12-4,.,CASRKQGPRDTEAFF,TGTGCCAGCAGAAAACAGGGCCCGAGGGACACTGAAGCTTTCTTT
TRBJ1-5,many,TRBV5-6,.,CASSLVDQPQHF,TGTGCCAGCAGCTTGGTGGATCAGCCCCAGCATTTT
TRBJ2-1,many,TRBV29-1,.,CSVKTEEAYSFF,TGCAGCGTCAAAACGGAAGAAGCTTACTCGTTCTTC
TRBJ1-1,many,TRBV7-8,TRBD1,CASSLRSSGTGGLSSAFF,TGTGCCAGCAGCTTAAGATCCTCCGGGACAGGAGGTCTGTCGTCAGCTTTCTTT
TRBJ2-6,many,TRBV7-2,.,CASSLAGSGANVLTF,TGTGCCAGCAGCTTAGCAGGGTCCGGGGCCAACGTCCTGACTTTC
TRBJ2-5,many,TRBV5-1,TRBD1,CASSPGTVQETQYF,TGCGCCAGCAGCCCCGGGACAGTCCAAGAGACCCAGTACTTC
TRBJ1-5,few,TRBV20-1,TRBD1,CSAQGGGGNKTQNF,TGCAGTGCACAGGGGGGGGGCGGCAATAAGACCCAGAATTTT
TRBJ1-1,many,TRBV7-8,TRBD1,CASSRTGGGEAFF,TGTGCCAGCAGCCGCACAGGGGGTGGTGAAGCTTTCTTT
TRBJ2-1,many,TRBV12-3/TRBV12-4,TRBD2,CASRPSGGRIGNEQFF,TGTGCCAGCAGGCCTTCTGGCGGGAGGATTGGCAATGAGCAGTTCTTC
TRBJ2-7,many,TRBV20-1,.,CSASPGLDSGEQYF,TGCAGTGCTTCACCGGGACTCGATTCGGGCGAGCAGTACTTC
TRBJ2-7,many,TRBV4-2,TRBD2,CASSQDLAAYEQYF,TGTGCCAGCAGCCAAGATCTAGCGGCCTACGAGCAGTACTTC
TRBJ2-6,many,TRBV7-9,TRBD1,CASSNRGRGANVLTF,TGTGCCAGCAGCAACAGGGGGCGGGGGGCCAACGTCCTGACTTTC
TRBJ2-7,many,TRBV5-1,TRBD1,CASSAGGMTYEQYF,TGCGCCAGCAGCGCAGGGGGAATGACCTACGAGCAGTACTTC
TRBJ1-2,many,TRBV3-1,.,CASSQGAGGDYGYTF,TGTGCCAGCAGCCAAGGGGCCGGGGGTGACTATGGCTACACCTTC
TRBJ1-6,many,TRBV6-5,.,CASSPHRSHNSPLHF,TGTGCCAGCAGTCCCCATAGGTCCCATAATTCACCCCTCCACTTT
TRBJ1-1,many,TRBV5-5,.,CASTFGQHNTEAFF,TGTGCCAGCACATTTGGACAGCATAACACTGAAGCTTTCTTT
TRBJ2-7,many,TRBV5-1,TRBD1,CASSNAYMTGGREQYF,TGCGCCAGCAGCAACGCTTACATGACAGGGGGCAGGGAGCAGTACTTC
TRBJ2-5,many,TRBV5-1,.,CASSLVGAAAETQYF,TGCGCCAGCAGCTTGGTCGGTGCGGCCGCAGAGACCCAGTACTTC
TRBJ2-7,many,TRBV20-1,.,CSAWQAGNEQYF,TGCAGTGCTTGGCAGGCTGGGAACGAGCAGTACTTC
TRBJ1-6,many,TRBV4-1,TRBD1,CASSQERQGGSPLHF,TGCGCCAGCAGCCAAGAACGACAGGGTGGATCACCCCTCCACTTT
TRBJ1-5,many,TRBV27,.,CASSPGVSNQPQHF,TGTGCCAGCAGTCCTGGAGTTAGCAATCAGCCCCAGCATTTT
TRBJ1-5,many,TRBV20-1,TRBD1,CSAWATGGGQPQHF,TGCAGTGCTTGGGCTACAGGGGGGGGTCAGCCCCAGCATTTT
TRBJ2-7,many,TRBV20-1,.,CSAPTTGARREQYF,TGCAGTGCTCCTACTACCGGGGCGAGACGCGAGCAGTACTTC
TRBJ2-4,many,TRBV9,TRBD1,CASSQGAAMNIQYF,TGTGCCAGCAGCCAGGGGGCGGCCATGAACATTCAGTACTTC
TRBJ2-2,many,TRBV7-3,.,CASSSLADLNTGELFF,TGTGCCAGCAGCTCCTTAGCGGACCTGAACACCGGGGAGCTGTTTTTT
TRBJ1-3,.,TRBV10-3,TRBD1,CAIGEGQGSGKNIYF,TGTGCCATCGGGGAAGGACAGGGCTCTGGAAAAAACATATATTTT
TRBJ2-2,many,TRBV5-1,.,CASSLPREDTGELFF,TGCGCCAGCAGCTTGCCCAGGGAGGACACCGGGGAGCTGTTTTTT
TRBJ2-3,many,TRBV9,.,CASSVGNSYTQYF,TGTGCCAGCAGCGTAGGGAATTCGTATACGCAGTATTTT
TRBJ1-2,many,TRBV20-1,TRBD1,CSARGRGQDYGYTF,TGCAGTGCTAGGGGCAGGGGGCAAGACTATGGCTACACCTTC
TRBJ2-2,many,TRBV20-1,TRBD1,CSARATGGFTGELFF,TGCAGTGCTAGGGCGACAGGGGGCTTCACCGGGGAGCTGTTTTTT
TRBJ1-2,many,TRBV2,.,CASSSGPHGGYTF,TGTGCCAGCAGCTCGGGACCTCACGGAGGCTACACCTTC
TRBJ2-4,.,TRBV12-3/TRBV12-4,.,CASSPNLAKKIQYF,TGTGCCAGCAGCCCTAACTTAGCCAAAAAAATTCAGTACTTC
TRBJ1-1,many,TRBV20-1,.,CSAREPSTGMDTEAFF,TGCAGTGCTAGAGAACCGTCTACGGGGATGGACACTGAAGCTTTCTTT
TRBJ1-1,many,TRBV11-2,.,CASSPRRPGGTPFTEAFF,TGTGCCAGCAGCCCACGCCGCCCCGGGGGGACCCCGTTTACTGAAGCTTTCTTT
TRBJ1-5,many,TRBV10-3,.,CAISPQGGSNQPQHF,TGTGCCATCAGCCCCCAGGGAGGAAGCAATCAGCCCCAGCATTTT
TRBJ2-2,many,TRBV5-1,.,CASSLRPDTGELFF,TGCGCCAGCAGCTTGCGTCCCGACACCGGGGAGCTGTTTTTT
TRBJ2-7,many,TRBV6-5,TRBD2,CASTLRTGGAYEQYF,TGTGCCAGCACCTTACGGACGGGAGGGGCCTACGAGCAGTACTTC
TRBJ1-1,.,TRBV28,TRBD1,CASSPGGSLAEAFF,TGTGCCAGCAGTCCAGGGGGCAGTCTAGCTGAAGCTTTCTTT
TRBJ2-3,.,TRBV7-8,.,CDSSTFTDTQYF,TGTGACAGCAGCACATTCACAGATACGCAGTATTTT
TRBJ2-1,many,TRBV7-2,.,CASSLADSSYNEQFF,TGTGCCAGCAGCTTAGCTGATAGCTCCTACAATGAGCAGTTCTTC
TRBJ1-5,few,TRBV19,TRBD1,CASSIGDRVSGQPQHF,TGTGCCAGTAGTATAGGCGACAGGGTATCGGGACAGCCCCAGCATTTT
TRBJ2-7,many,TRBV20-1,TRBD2,CSATGLALYEQYF,TGCAGTGCTACAGGACTAGCCCTGTACGAGCAGTACTTC
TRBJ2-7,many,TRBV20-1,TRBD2,CSAAGTSGRANYEQYF,TGCAGTGCTGCCGGGACTAGCGGGAGGGCCAACTACGAGCAGTACTTC